The sequence of this T cell receptor beta chain was determined in a study of T-cell memory formation after mild COVID-19. Study-level points and caveats: Contracting CD4+ clones were located mainly in CM and EM, and CD8+ clones in EMRA. The pre-infection memory compartment contained some responding clones, suggesting cross-reactive memory joined. Clones that contracted from day 15 to 85 had balanced CD4/CD8; later expanders were CD4+ biased.

Only a few counts were recorded for this clonotype. Its matching antigen is unknown. Via MiXCR, TCRdb re-called the 5' RACE reads, giving one row per CDR3 protein. The table shows 400,000 to 450,000 distinct CDR3 sequences, with roughly 17% occurring only once. Trimming took 2 bases from V and 7 from J, leaving 14 bases between them. The CDR3 has 14 amino acids. The germline gives CDR1 MDHEN, CDR2 SYDVKM. The chain has TRBV28 and TRBJ2-5, with D perhaps being TRBD1 or TRBD2 (5 bases each). This clonotype was obtained from a man younger than 35 who had mild COVID-19 (a few samples of this study predate the infection). Cell type and time point are not known. What was sequenced was PBMCs or a T cell subset sorted from them (not recorded which). The CDR3 region has the DNA TGTGCCAGCAGTTTAGCCGGGGCCGGCGGGACCCAGTACTTC. Translating gives CASSLAGAGGTQYF.